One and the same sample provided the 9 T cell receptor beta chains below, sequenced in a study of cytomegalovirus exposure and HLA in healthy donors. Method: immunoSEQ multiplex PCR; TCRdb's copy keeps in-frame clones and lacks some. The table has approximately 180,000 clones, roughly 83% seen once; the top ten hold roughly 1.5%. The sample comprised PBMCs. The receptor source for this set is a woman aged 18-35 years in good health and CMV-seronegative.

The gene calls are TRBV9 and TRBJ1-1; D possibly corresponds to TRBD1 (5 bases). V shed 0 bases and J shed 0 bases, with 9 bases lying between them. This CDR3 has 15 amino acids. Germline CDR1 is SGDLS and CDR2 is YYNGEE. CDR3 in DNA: TGTGCCAGCAGCGTAGGGGGCGCGGTGAACACTGAAGCTTTCTTT. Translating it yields CASSVGGAVNTEAFF.

CDR3 residues: CASSPEVYNEQFF. In DNA form, the CDR3 reads TGTGCCAGCAGTCCCGAGGTCTACAATGAGCAGTTCTTC. The chain is built from TRBV7-9 and TRBJ2-1; the D is unclear. This CDR3 region has 13 residues. V was pared by 6 bases and J by 3 bases, with 9 bases between. CDR1 and CDR2 (germline): SEHNR, FQNEAQ (reference sequence).

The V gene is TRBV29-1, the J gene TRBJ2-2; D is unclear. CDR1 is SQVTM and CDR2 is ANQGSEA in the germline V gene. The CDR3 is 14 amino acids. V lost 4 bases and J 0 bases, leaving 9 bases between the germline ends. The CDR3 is CSVALSANTGELFF. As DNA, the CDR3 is TGCAGCGTTGCGCTGAGTGCGAACACCGGGGAGCTGTTTTTT.

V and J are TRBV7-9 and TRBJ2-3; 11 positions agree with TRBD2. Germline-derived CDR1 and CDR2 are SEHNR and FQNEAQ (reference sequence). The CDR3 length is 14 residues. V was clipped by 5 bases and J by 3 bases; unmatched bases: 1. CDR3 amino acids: CASSTSGSTDTQYF. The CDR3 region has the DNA TGTGCCAGCAGCACTAGCGGGAGTACAGATACGCAGTATTTT.

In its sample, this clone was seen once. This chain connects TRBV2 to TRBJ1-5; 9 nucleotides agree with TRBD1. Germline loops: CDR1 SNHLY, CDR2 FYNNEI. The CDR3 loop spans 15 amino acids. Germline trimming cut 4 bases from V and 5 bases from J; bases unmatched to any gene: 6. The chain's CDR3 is CASSVTGGDDQPQHF. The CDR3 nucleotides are TGTGCCAGCAGTGTAACAGGGGGCGACGATCAGCCCCAGCATTTT.

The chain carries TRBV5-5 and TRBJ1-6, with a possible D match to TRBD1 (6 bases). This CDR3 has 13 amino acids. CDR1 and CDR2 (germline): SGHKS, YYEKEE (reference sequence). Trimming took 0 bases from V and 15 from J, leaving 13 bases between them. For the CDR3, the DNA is TGTGCCAGCAGCTTGGTAGGGGACATGGACCTCCACTTT. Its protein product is CASSLVGDMDLHF.

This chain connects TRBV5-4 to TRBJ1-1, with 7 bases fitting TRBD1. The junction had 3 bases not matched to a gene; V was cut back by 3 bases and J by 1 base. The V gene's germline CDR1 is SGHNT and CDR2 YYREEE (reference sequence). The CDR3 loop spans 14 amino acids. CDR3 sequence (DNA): TGTGCCAGCAGCTCCGGGACAGAGAACACTGAAGCTTTCTTT. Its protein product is CASSSGTENTEAFF.

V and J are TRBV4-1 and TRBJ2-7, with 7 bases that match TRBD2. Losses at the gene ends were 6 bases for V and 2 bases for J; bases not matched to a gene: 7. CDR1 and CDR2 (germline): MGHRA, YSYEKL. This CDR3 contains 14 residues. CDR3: CASRLAEQAYEQYF. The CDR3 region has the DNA TGCGCCAGCAGGCTAGCGGAACAAGCCTACGAGCAGTACTTC.

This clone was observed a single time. CDR3 protein: CARSLVGSSYNSPLHF. The CDR3 region has the DNA TGTGCCAGAAGCTTGGTTGGGAGCTCCTATAATTCACCCCTCCACTTT. The genes are TRBV5-3 and TRBJ1-6, with D unresolved. TRBV5-3 is an ORF; its function is uncertain. This CDR3 has 16 residues. Trimming took 0 bases from V and 0 from J, leaving 7 bases between them.